This is a list of T cell receptor beta chains from one sample in a study of blood T cell repertoires in COVID-19. Sequenced by immunoSEQ multiplex PCR; TCRdb stores in-frame clones only, minus some. This sample has 45,000 to 55,000 clones; 90% occur once, and the top ten carry about 7.7%. The sequenced sample was peripheral blood. These receptors came from a woman aged 40 to 55 with active COVID-19. Both conserved end residues are part of each CDR3. Fields, in order: clone size, V gene, CDR3 length, D gene, J gene, CDR3 DNA, CDR3 protein. D genes are given only for firm matches. Size tells how often a clone was seen (once, few, many) or the class of an expanded clone, and some rows leave it out.

size: NA
V: TRBV10-3
length: 14
D: NA
J: TRBJ2-2
DNA: TGTGCCAGCAGGCGCGGGCAGGACACCGGGGAGCTGTTTTTT
CDR3: CASRRGQDTGELFF

size: NA
V: TRBV5-1
length: 14
D: TRBD1
J: TRBJ2-5
DNA: TGCGCCAGCAGTCGAGGACAGGAACAAGAGACCCAGTACTTC
CDR3: CASSRGQEQETQYF

size: NA
V: TRBV9
length: 16
D: NA
J: TRBJ1-4
DNA: TGTGCCAGCAGCGGAACAGGGACCTCAACTAATGAAAAACTGTTTTTT
CDR3: CASSGTGTSTNEKLFF

size: NA
V: TRBV3-1/TRBV3-2
length: 12
D: NA
J: TRBJ1-6
DNA: TGTGCCAGCAGCCAAGAACGGTCACCCCTCCACTTT
CDR3: CASSQERSPLHF

size: NA
V: TRBV29-1
length: 13
D: NA
J: TRBJ1-6
DNA: TGCAGCGTTGCACAGGAGCTTAATTCACCCCTCCACTTT
CDR3: CSVAQELNSPLHF

size: NA
V: TRBV27
length: 13
D: TRBD1
J: TRBJ1-2
DNA: TGTGCCAGCAGTTTATTGACAGGGGACGGCTACACCTTC
CDR3: CASSLLTGDGYTF

size: NA
V: TRBV19
length: 18
D: NA
J: TRBJ1-2
DNA: TGTGCCAGTAGTATAGGGCCCCCTCCGGGGGGGCTCAACTATGGCTACACCTTC
CDR3: CASSIGPPPGGLNYGYTF

size: NA
V: TRBV5-1
length: 14
D: TRBD1
J: TRBJ1-2
DNA: TGCGCCAGCAGCGAGGACAGGATTCGGTCCGGCTACACCTTC
CDR3: CASSEDRIRSGYTF

size: NA
V: TRBV29-1
length: 12
D: NA
J: TRBJ1-1
DNA: TGCAGCGCCTGGGAGGAAATAAGTGAAGCTTTCTTT
CDR3: CSAWEEISEAFF

size: NA
V: TRBV19
length: 17
D: NA
J: TRBJ1-2
DNA: TGTGCCAGTACTCCGATAGGACTCTCGAGGGGGAACTATGGCTACACCTTC
CDR3: CASTPIGLSRGNYGYTF

size: NA
V: TRBV30
length: 13
D: NA
J: TRBJ2-7
DNA: TGTGCCTGGAGTGTAAACAGGGTCTACGAGCAGTACTTC
CDR3: CAWSVNRVYEQYF

size: NA
V: TRBV5-1
length: 16
D: TRBD1
J: TRBJ2-1
DNA: TGCGCCAGCAGCCCGCAGGGACAGGGGGCCACCAATGAGCAGTTCTTC
CDR3: CASSPQGQGATNEQFF

size: once
V: TRBV7-7
length: 15
D: NA
J: TRBJ2-3
DNA: TGTGCCAGCAGCTTATTCGCAGGGGCTGAAGATACGCAGTATTTT
CDR3: CASSLFAGAEDTQYF

size: NA
V: TRBV6-6
length: 15
D: TRBD1
J: TRBJ1-2
DNA: TGTGCCAGCAGTTACTCGGGTCAGGGGGTCTATGGCTACACCTTC
CDR3: CASSYSGQGVYGYTF

size: NA
V: TRBV5-8
length: 15
D: NA
J: TRBJ2-5
DNA: TGTGCCAGCAGCCACTGGGTGGACAGTGGGGAGACCCAGTACTTC
CDR3: CASSHWVDSGETQYF